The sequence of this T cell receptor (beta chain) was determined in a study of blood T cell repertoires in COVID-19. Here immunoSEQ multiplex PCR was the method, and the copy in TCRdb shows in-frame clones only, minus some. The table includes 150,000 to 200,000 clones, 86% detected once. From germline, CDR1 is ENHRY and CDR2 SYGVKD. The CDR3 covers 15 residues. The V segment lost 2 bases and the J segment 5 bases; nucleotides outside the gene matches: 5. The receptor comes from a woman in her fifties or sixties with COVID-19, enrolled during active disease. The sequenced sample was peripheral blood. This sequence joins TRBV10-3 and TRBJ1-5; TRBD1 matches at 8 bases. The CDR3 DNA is TGTGCCATCAGTGAGGGACAGGGAAGGCATCAGCCCCAGCATTTT. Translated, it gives CAISEGQGRHQPQHF.